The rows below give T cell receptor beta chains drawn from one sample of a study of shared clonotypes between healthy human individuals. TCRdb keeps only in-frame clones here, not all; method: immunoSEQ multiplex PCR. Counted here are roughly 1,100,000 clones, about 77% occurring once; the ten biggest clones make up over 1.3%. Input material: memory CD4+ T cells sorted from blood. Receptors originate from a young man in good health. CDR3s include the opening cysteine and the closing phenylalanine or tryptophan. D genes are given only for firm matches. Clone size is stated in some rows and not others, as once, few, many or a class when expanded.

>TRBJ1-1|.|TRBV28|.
CASSFYGPTPTEAFF
TGTGCCAGCAGTTTCTATGGACCGACACCTACTGAAGCTTTCTTT
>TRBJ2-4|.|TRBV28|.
CASSLVGWDIQYF
TGTGCCAGCAGTTTGGTGGGGTGGGACATTCAGTACTTC
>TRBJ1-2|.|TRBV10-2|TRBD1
CASSEFTGASGYTF
TGCGCCAGCAGTGAGTTTACAGGGGCAAGTGGCTACACCTTC
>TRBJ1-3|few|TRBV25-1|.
CASSGRNTIYF
TGTGCCAGCAGTGGGCGAAACACCATATATTTT
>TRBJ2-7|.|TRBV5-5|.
CASSLLSPGAYEQYF
TGTGCCAGCAGCTTGCTTAGTCCGGGAGCCTACGAGCAGTACTTC
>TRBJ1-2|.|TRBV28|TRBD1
CASVSDRAYGYTF
TGTGCCAGCGTTAGTGACAGGGCGTATGGCTACACCTTC
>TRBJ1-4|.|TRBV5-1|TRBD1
CASSTGGSNEKLFF
TGCGCCAGCAGCACAGGGGGGTCTAATGAAAAACTGTTTTTT
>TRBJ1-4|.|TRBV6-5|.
CASYSFFNEKLFF
TGTGCCAGCTACTCCTTCTTTAATGAAAAACTGTTTTTT
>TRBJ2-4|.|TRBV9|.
CASSGGQVKSVQYF
TGTGCCAGCAGCGGGGGGCAAGTTAAGTCGGTTCAGTACTTC
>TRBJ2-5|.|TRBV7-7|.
CASSPDRSSETQYF
TGTGCTAGCAGCCCAGACAGGAGTTCGGAGACCCAGTACTTC
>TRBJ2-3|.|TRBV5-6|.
CASSLNPMQSPDTQYF
TGTGCCAGCAGCTTGAACCCAATGCAGAGCCCAGATACGCAGTATTTT
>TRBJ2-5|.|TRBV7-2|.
CASSFQGGEETQYF
TGTGCCAGCAGCTTCCAGGGCGGGGAGGAGACCCAGTACTTC
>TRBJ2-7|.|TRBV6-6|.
CASSSLSGTYEQYF
TGTGCCAGCAGTAGTTTGTCTGGCACCTACGAGCAGTACTTC
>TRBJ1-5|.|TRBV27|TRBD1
CASSLGQPNLGPQHF
TGTGCCAGCAGTTTGGGACAGCCCAACCTAGGGCCCCAGCATTTT
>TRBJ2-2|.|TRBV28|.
CASSSPSTKGELFF
TGTGCCAGCAGTTCACCATCGACGAAGGGGGAGCTGTTTTTT
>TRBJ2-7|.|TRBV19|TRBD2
CASSEGLASYEQYF
TGTGCCAGTAGTGAGGGACTAGCGAGTTACGAGCAGTACTTC
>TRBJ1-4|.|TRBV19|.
CASSTSRDRGEKLFF
TGTGCCAGTAGTACGAGCCGGGACCGAGGTGAAAAACTGTTTTTT
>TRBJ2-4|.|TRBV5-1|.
CASSPVSPAKNIQYF
TGCGCCAGCAGCCCGGTTAGCCCAGCCAAAAACATTCAGTACTTC
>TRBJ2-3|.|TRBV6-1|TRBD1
CASSKGARDTQYF
TGTGCCAGCAGTAAGGGGGCTAGAGATACGCAGTATTTT
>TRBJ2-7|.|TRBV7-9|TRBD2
CASSSPGTSGMQYF
TGTGCCAGCAGCTCCCCGGGGACTAGCGGGATGCAGTACTTC
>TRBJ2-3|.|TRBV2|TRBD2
CATWGAGGPTDTQYF
TGTGCCACCTGGGGAGCGGGGGGGCCGACAGATACGCAGTATTTT
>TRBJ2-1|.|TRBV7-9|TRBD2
CASMTSGGAHEQFF
TGTGCCAGCATGACTAGCGGGGGGGCCCATGAGCAGTTCTTC
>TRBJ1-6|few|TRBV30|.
CAWSDFGGSSPLHF
TGTGCCTGGAGTGACTTTGGAGGGTCCTCACCCCTCCACTTT
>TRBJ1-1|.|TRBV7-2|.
CASSLRARGSGPAFF
TGTGCCAGCAGCTTAAGGGCCCGAGGGTCAGGGCCGGCTTTCTTT
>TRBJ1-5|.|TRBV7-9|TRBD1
CASSQGTGVGQPQHF
TGTGCCAGCAGCCAAGGGACAGGGGTTGGGCAGCCCCAGCATTTT
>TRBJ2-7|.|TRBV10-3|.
CAIRPQWGGYEQYF
TGTGCCATCAGACCTCAGTGGGGTGGCTACGAGCAGTACTTC
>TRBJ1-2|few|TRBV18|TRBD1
CASSLNRGGYTF
TGTGCCAGCTCCCTGAACAGGGGAGGCTACACCTTC
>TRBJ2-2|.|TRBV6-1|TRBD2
CASSLLAGDTGELFF
TGTGCCAGCAGCCTACTAGCGGGAGATACCGGGGAGCTGTTTTTT
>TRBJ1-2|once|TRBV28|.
CASSEGGDYGYTF
TGTGCCAGCAGCGAGGGGGGGGACTATGGCTACACCTTC
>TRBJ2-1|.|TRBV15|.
CATSRQDKYNEQFF
TGTGCCACCAGCAGACAAGACAAATACAATGAGCAGTTCTTC
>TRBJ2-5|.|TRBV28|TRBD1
CASSSTTTGRRETQYF
TGTGCCAGCAGTTCTACAACGACAGGGCGGCGGGAGACCCAGTACTTC
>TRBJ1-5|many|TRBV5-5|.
CASSYGNQPQHF
TGTGCCAGCAGCTACGGGAATCAGCCCCAGCATTTT
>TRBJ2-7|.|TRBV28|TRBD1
CATRDRGRGEQYF
TGTGCCACCCGGGACAGGGGGCGCGGCGAGCAGTACTTC
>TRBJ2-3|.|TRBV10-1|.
CASSGEGNTDTQYF
TGCGCCAGCAGTGGAGAGGGAAACACAGATACGCAGTATTTT
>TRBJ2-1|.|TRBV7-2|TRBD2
CASSSAQGLASYNEQFF
TGTGCCAGCAGCTCAGCCCAGGGACTAGCGAGTTACAATGAGCAGTTCTTC
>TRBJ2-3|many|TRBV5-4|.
CASSLGTSISDTQYF
TGTGCCAGCAGCTTGGGAACTAGTATTTCAGATACGCAGTATTTT
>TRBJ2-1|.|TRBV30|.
CAWSDSNEQFF
TGTGCCTGGAGTGACTCCAATGAGCAGTTCTTC
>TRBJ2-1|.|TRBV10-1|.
CASSESKAEQFF
TGCGCCAGCAGTGAGTCCAAGGCGGAGCAGTTCTTC
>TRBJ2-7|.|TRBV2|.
CASRNPNYEQYF
TGTGCCAGCAGGAACCCAAACTACGAGCAGTACTTC
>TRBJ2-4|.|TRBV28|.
CASSHNLAKNIQYF
TGTGCCAGCAGCCATAATTTAGCCAAAAACATTCAGTACTTC
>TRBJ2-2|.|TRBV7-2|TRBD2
CASSSGGANTGELFF
TGTGCCAGCAGCTCGGGAGGCGCGAACACCGGGGAGCTGTTTTTT
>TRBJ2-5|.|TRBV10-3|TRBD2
CAIMREYQETQYF
TGTGCCATCATGCGGGAGTACCAAGAGACCCAGTACTTC
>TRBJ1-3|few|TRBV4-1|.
CASSQGAGNTIYF
TGCGCCAGCAGCCAAGGGGCCGGAAACACCATATATTTT
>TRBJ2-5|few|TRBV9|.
CASSDGKQETQYF
TGTGCCAGCAGCGACGGAAAACAAGAGACCCAGTACTTC
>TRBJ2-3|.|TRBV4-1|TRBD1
CASSQATGGSWIDTQYF
TGCGCCAGCAGCCAAGCCACAGGGGGCAGTTGGATAGATACGCAGTATTTT
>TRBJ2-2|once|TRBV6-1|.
CASTRSGENTGELFF
TGTGCCAGCACCCGATCGGGGGAAAACACCGGGGAGCTGTTTTTT
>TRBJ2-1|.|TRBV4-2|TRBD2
CASSQDRWEGREKGEQFF
TGTGCCAGCAGCCAAGATAGGTGGGAGGGACGAGAAAAGGGTGAGCAGTTCTTC
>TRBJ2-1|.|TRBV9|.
CASSAGRGFSSYNEQFF
TGTGCCAGCAGCGCGGGACGGGGGTTTAGCTCCTACAATGAGCAGTTCTTC
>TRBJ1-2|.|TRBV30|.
CAWQGREYYGYTF
TGTGCCTGGCAGGGGAGAGAGTACTATGGCTACACCTTC
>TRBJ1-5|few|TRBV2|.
CASSEMGAGYQPQHF
TGTGCCAGCAGTGAAATGGGGGCTGGGTATCAGCCCCAGCATTTT
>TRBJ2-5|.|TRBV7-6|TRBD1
CASSTRTGLETQYF
TGTGCCAGCAGCACACGGACAGGGCTGGAGACCCAGTACTTC
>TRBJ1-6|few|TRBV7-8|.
CASSGQYGSPLHF
TGTGCCAGCAGCGGACAGTATGGTTCACCCCTCCACTTT
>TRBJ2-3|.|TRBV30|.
CAWSRDGDTQYF
TGTGCCTGGAGCAGGGACGGCGATACGCAGTATTTT